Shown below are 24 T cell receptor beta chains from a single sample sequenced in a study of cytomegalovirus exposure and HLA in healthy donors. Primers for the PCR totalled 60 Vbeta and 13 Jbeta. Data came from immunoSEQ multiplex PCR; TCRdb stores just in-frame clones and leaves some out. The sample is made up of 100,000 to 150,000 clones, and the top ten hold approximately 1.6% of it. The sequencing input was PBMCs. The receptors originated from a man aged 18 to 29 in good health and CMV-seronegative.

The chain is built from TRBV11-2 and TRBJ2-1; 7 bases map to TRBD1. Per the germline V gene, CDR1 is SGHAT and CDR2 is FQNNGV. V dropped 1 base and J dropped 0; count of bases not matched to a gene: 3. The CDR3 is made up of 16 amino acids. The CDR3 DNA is TGTGCCAGCAGCTTAGTACAGGGGAGCTCCTACAATGAGCAGTTCTTC. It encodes CASSLVQGSSYNEQFF.

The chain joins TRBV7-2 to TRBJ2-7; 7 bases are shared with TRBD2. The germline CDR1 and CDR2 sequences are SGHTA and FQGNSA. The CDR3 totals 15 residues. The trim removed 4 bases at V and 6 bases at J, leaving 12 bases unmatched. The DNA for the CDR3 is TGTGCCAGCAGCTCCTCCTCCGTTGCGGGAGTCGAGCAGTACTTC. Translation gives CASSSSSVAGVEQYF.

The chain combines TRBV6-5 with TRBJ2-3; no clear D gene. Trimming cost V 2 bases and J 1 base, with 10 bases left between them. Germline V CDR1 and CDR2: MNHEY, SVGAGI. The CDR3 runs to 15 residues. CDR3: CASSYLIRGTDTQYF. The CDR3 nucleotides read TGTGCCAGCAGTTACCTAATCCGGGGCACAGATACGCAGTATTTT.

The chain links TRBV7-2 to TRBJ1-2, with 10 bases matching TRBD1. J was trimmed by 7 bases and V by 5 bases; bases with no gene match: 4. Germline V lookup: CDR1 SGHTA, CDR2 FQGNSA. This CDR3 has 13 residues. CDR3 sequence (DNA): TGTGCCAGCAGCCAGGACAGGGGGAGTGGCTACACCTTC. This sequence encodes CASSQDRGSGYTF.

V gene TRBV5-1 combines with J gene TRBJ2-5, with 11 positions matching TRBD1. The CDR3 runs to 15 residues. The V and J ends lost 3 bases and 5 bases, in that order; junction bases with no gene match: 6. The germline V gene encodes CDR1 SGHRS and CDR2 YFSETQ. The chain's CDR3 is CASSSGQGAGETQYF. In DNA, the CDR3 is TGCGCCAGCAGCTCCGGACAGGGGGCAGGGGAGACCCAGTACTTC. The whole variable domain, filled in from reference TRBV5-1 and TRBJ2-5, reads KAGVTQTPRYLIKTRGQQVTLSCSPISGHRSVSWYQQTPGQGLQFLFEYFSETQRNKGNFPGRFSGRQFSNSRSEMNVSTLELGDSALYLCASSSGQGAGETQYFGPGTRLLVL.

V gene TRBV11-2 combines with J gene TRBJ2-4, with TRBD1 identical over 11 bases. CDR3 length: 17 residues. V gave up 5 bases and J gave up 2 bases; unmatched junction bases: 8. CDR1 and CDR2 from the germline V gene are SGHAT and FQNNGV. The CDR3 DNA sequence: TGTGCCAGCAGCCCAACTGGACAGGGGGCATCCAAAAACATTCAGTACTTC. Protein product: CASSPTGQGASKNIQYF.

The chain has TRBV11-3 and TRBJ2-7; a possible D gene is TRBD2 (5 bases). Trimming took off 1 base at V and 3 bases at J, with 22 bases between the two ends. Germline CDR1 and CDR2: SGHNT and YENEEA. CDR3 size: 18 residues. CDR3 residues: CASSLVPPFRLIRYEQYF. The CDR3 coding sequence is TGTGCCAGCAGCTTAGTGCCCCCCTTTCGACTAATACGCTACGAGCAGTACTTC.

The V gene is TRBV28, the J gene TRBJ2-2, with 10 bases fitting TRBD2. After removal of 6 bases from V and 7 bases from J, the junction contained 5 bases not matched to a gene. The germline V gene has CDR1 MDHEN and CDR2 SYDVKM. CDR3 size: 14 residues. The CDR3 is CASRSGGAVGELFF. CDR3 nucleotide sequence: TGTGCCAGCAGAAGCGGGGGGGCCGTCGGGGAGCTGTTTTTT.

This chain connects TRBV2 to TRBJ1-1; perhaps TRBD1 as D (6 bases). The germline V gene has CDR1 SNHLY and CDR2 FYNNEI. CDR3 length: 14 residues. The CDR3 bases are TGTGCTTCCAGCAGCGGGGGCATGAACACTGAAGCTTTCTTT. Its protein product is CASSSGGMNTEAFF.

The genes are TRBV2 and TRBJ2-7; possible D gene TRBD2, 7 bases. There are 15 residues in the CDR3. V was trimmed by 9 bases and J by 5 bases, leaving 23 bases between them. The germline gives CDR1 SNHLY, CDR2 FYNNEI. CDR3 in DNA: TGTGCCAGAGCCCGTGGACGGGGGGCGATCGACGAGCAGTACTTC. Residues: CARARGRGAIDEQYF.

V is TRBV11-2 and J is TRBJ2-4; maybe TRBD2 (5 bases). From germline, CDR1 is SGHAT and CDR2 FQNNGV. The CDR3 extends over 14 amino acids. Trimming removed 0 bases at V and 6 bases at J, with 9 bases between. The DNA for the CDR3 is TGTGCCAGCAGCTTAGATGTCAGCGGAAACATTCAGTACTTC. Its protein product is CASSLDVSGNIQYF.

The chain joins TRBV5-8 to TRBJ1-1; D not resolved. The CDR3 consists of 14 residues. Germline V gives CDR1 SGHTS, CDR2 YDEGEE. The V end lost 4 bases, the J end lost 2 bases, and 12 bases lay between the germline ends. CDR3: CASSRRRSNTEAFF. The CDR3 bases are TGTGCCAGCAGCAGAAGGCGGAGCAACACTGAAGCTTTCTTT.

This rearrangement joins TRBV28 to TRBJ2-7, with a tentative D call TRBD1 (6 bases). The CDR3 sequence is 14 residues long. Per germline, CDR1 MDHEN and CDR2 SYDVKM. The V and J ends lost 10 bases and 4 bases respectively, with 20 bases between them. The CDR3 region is CATTRGGDLYEQYF. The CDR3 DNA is TGTGCCACCACCAGGGGCGGCGATTTATACGAGCAGTACTTC.

The CDR3 sequence: CASSQGGNTEAFF. The CDR3 nucleotides are TGTGCCAGCTCACAGGGAGGCAACACTGAAGCTTTCTTT. V is TRBV18 and J is TRBJ1-1; D unresolved. Per the germline V gene, CDR1 is KGHSH and CDR2 is LQKENI. The V end was cut by 4 bases, the J end by 2 bases, with 8 bases between. This CDR3 has 13 residues.

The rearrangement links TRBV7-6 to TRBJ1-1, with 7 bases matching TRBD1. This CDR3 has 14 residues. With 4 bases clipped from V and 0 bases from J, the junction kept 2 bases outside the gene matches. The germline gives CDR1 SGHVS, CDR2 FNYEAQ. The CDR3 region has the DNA TGTGCCAGCAGCTCCGACAGGGTGAACACTGAAGCTTTCTTT. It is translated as CASSSDRVNTEAFF.

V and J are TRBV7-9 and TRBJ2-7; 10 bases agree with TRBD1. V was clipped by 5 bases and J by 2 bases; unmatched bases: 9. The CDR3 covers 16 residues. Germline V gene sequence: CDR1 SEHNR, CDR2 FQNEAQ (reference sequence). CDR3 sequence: CASSHPGQGIAYEQYF. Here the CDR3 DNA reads TGTGCCAGCAGCCACCCGGGACAGGGGATCGCCTACGAGCAGTACTTC.

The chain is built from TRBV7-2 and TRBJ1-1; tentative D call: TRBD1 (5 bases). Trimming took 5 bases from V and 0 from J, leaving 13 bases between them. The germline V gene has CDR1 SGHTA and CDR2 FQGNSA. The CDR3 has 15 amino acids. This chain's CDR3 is CASSPAGRMNTEAFF. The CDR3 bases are TGTGCCAGCAGCCCAGCGGGACGGATGAACACTGAAGCTTTCTTT.

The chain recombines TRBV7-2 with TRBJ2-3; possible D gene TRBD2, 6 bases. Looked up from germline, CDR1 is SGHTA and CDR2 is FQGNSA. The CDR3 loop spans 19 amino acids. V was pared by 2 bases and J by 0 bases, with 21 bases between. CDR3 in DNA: TGTGCCAGCAGCTTATTTAACACCGGACGGCGGGGAAGCACAGATACGCAGTATTTT. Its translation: CASSLFNTGRRGSTDTQYF. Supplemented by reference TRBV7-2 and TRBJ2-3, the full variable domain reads GAGVSQSPSNKVTEKGKDVELRCDPISGHTALYWYRQSLGQGLEFLIYFQGNSAPDKSGLPSDRFSAERTGGSVSTLTIQRTQQEDSAVYLCASSLFNTGRRGSTDTQYFGPGTRLTVL.

The DNA of the CDR3 is TGTGCCAGCAGTTTTAGCGGGAGCTCCTACGAGCAGTACTTC. Translated: CASSFSGSSYEQYF. This sequence joins TRBV28 and TRBJ2-7, with TRBD2 identical over 9 bases. V dropped 3 bases and J dropped 0; count of bases not matched to a gene: 0. The CDR3 has 14 residues. Germline CDR1 MDHEN, CDR2 SYDVKM.

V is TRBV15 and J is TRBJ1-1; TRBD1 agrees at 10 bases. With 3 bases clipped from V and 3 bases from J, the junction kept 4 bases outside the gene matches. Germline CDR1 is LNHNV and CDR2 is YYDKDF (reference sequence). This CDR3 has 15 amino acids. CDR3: CATSSLGQGYTEAFF. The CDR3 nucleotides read TGTGCCACCAGCAGCTTGGGACAGGGGTACACTGAAGCTTTCTTT.

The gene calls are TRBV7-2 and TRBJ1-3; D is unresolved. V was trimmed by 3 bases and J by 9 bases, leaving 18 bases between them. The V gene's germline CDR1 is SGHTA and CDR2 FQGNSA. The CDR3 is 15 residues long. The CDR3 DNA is TGTGCCAGCAGCTTGGGAGGAACAGCTCGGGGCACCATATATTTT. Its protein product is CASSLGGTARGTIYF.

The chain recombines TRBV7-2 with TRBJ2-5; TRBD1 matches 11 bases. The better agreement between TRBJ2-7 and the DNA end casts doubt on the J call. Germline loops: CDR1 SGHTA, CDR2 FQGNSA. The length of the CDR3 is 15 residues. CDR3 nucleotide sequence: TGTGCCAGCAGCTCTACGGGACAGGGGGTCTACGAGCAGTACTTC. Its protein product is CASSSTGQGVYEQYF.

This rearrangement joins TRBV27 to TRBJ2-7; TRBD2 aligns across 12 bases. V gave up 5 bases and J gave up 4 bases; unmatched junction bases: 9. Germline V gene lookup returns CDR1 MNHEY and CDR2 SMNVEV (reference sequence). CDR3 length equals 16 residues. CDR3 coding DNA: TGTGCCAGCAGTCCCCGGACTAGCGGGATCTCGTACGAGCAGTACTTC. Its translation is CASSPRTSGISYEQYF.

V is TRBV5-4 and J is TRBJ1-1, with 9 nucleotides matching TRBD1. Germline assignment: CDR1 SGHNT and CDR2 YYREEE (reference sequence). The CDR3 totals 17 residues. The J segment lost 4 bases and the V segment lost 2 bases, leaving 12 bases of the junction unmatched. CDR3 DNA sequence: TGTGCCAGCAGCTTATCACCGGGACAGGGCTTGTCCACTGAAGCTTTCTTT. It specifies CASSLSPGQGLSTEAFF.